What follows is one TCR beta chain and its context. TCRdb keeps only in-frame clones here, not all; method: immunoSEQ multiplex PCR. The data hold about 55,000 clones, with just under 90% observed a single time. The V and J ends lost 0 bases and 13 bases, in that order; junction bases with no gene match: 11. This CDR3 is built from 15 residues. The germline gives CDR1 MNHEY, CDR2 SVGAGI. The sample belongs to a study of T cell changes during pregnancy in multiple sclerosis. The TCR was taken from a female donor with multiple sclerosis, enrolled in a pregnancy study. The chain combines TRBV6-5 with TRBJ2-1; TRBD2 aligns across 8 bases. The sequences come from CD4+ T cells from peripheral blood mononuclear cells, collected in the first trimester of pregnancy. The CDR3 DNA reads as TGTGCCAGCAGTTACTCAGGGACTAGGGTGTTGGAACAGTTCTTC. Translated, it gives CASSYSGTRVLEQFF.